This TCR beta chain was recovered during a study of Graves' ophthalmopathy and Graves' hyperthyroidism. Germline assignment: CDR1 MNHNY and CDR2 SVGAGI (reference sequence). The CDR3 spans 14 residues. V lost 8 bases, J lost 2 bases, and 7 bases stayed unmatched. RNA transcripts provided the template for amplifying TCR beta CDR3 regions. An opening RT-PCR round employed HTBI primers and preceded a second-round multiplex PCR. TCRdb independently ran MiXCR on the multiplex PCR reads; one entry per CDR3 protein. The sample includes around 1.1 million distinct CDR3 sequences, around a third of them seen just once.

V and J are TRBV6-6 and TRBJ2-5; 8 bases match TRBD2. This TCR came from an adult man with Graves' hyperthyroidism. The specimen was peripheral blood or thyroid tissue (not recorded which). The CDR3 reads CASRQTSEQETQYF. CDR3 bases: TGTGCCAGCCGACAGACTAGCGAGCAAGAGACCCAGTACTTC.